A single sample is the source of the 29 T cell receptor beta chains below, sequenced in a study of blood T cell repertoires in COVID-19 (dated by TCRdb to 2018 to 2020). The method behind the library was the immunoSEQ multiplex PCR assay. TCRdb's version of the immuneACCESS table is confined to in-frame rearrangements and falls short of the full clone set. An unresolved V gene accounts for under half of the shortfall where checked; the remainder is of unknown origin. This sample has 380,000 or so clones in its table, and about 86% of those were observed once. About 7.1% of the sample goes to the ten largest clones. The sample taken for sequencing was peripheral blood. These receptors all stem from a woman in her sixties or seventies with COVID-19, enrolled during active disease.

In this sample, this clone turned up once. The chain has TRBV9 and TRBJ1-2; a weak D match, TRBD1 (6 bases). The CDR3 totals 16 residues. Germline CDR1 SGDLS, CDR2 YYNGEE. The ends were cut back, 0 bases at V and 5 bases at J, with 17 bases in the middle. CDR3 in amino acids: CASSVGGTQGKYGYTF. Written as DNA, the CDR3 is TGTGCCAGCAGCGTAGGAGGGACCCAGGGGAAATATGGCTACACCTTC.

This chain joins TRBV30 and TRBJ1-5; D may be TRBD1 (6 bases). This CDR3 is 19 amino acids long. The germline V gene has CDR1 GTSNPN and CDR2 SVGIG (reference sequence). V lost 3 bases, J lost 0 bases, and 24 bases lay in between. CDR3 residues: CAWSPFDQGLFDSNQPQHF. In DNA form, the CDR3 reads TGTGCCTGGAGCCCATTTGATCAGGGGCTATTTGATAGCAATCAGCCCCAGCATTTT. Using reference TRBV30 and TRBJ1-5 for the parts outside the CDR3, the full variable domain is SQTIHQWPATLVQPVGSPLSLECTVEGTSNPNLYWYRQAAGRGLQLLFYSVGIGQISSEVPQNLSASRPQDRQFILSSKKLLLSDSGFYLCAWSPFDQGLFDSNQPQHFGDGTRLSIL.

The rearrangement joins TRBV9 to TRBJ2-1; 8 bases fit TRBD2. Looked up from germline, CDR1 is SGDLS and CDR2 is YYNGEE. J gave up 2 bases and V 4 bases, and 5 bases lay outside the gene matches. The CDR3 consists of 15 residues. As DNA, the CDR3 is TGTGCCAGCAGCCCGGGACTAGTGACCTACAATGAGCAGTTCTTC. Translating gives CASSPGLVTYNEQFF. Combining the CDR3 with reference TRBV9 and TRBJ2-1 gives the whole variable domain DSGVTQTPKHLITATGQRVTLRCSPRSGDLSVYWYQQSLDQGLQFLIQYYNGEERAKGNILERFSAQQFPDLHSELNLSSLELGDSALYFCASSPGLVTYNEQFFGPGTRLTVL.

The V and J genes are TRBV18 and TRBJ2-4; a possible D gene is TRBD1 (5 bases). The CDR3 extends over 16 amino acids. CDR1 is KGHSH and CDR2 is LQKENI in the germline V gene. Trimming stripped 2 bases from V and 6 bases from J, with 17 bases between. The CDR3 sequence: CASSPAAGNIGNIQYF. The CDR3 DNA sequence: TGTGCCAGCTCACCAGCGGCAGGGAACATTGGAAACATTCAGTACTTC.

CDR3: CASSRYDKGYTF. DNA for the CDR3: TGTGCCAGCAGCCGGTACGACAAGGGCTACACCTTC. The chain employs TRBV14 and TRBJ1-2; no firm D call. V lost 4 bases and J lost 8, with 11 bases in between. CDR1 SGHDN and CDR2 FVKESK come from the germline V gene. This CDR3 is 12 amino acids long.

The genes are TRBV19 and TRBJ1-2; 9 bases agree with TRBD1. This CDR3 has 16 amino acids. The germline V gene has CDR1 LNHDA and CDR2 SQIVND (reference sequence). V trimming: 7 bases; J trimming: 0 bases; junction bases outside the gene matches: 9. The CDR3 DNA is TGTGCCAGTACCGTAGACAGGGGGTATACTAACTATGGCTACACCTTC. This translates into CASTVDRGYTNYGYTF.

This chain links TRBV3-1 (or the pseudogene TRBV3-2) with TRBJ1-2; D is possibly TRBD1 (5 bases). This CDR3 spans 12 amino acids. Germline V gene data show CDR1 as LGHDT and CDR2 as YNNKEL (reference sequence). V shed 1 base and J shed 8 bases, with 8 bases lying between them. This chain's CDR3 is CASSQATGGYTF. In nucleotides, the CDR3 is TGTGCCAGCAGCCAAGCCACAGGCGGCTACACCTTC.

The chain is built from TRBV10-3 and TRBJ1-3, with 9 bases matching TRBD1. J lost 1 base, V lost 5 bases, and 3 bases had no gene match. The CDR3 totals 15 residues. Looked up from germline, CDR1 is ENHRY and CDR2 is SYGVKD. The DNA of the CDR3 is TGTGCCATCAGTCCACAGGGGGCATCTGGAAACACCATATATTTT. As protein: CAISPQGASGNTIYF.

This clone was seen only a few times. CDR3 loop: CASSAGQRYTEAFF. The CDR3 bases are TGTGCCAGCAGCGCGGGACAGAGGTACACTGAAGCTTTCTTT. V is TRBV9 and J is TRBJ1-1; 7 bases map to TRBD1. The germline V gene encodes CDR1 SGDLS and CDR2 YYNGEE. The V and J ends lost 3 bases and 3 bases, in that order; junction bases with no gene match: 5. This CDR3 region has 14 residues. Full variable domain (remainder filled in from reference TRBV9 and TRBJ1-1): DSGVTQTPKHLITATGQRVTLRCSPRSGDLSVYWYQQSLDQGLQFLIQYYNGEERAKGNILERFSAQQFPDLHSELNLSSLELGDSALYFCASSAGQRYTEAFFGQGTRLTVV.

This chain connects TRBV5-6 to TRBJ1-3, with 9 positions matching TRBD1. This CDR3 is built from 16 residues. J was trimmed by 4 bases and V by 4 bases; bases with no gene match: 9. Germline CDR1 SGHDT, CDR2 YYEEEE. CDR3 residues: CASSITGGAPGNTIYF. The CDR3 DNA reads TGTGCCAGCAGCATAACAGGGGGCGCTCCCGGAAACACCATATATTTT.

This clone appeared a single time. CDR3 sequence: CASSPRSGPETQYF. CDR3 DNA: TGTGCCAGCTCACCACGGTCAGGGCCAGAGACCCAGTACTTC. The genes are TRBV18 and TRBJ2-5; TRBD1 is a possible D gene (5 bases). The CDR3 has 14 amino acids. The germline CDR1 and CDR2 sequences are KGHSH and LQKENI. Trimming cost V 1 base and J 4 bases, with 10 bases left between them.

Written as DNA, the CDR3 is TGTGCCAGCAGTTCCTCTATATCTAGCGGGGGGGCAGGCTCCTACAATGAGCAGTTCTTC. It codes for CASSSSISSGGAGSYNEQFF. J is TRBJ2-1 and V is TRBV28; 12 nucleotides align to TRBD2. Germline CDR1 and CDR2: MDHEN and SYDVKM. V trimming: 4 bases; J trimming: 0 bases; junction bases outside the gene matches: 13. The CDR3 totals 20 residues.

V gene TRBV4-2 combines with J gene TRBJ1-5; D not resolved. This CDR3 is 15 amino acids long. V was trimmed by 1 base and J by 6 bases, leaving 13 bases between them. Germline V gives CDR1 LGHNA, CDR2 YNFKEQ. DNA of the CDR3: TGTGCCAGCAGCCAAGTGAGGGAGAGGGTTCAGCCCCAGCATTTT. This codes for CASSQVRERVQPQHF.

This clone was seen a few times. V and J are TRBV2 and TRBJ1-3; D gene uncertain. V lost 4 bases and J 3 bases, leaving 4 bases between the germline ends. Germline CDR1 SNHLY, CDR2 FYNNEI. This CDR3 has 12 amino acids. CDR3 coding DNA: TGTGCCAGCAGTGCGTTTGGAAACACCATATATTTT. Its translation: CASSAFGNTIYF.

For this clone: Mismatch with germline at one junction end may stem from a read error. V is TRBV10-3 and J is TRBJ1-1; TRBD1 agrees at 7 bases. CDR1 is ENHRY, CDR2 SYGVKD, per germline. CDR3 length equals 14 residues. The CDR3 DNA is TGTGCCCTCAGACTTTCGACAGGGTACACTGAAGCTTTCTTT. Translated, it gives CALRLSTGYTEAFF.

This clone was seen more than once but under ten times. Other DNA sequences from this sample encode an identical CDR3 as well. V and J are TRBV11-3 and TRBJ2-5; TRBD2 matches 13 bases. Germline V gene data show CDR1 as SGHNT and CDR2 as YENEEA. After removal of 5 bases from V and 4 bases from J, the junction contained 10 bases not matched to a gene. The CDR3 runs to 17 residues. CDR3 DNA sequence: TGTGCCAGCAGCCCAGGAACTAGCGGGGGGGCTGGAGAGACCCAGTACTTC. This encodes CASSPGTSGGAGETQYF.

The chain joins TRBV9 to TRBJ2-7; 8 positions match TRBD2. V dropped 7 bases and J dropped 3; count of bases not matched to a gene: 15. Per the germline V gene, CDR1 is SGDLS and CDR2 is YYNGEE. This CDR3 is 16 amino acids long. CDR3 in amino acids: CASSSAGGPTFYEQYF. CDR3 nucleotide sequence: TGTGCCAGCTCCTCCGCGGGGGGCCCAACTTTCTACGAGCAGTACTTC.

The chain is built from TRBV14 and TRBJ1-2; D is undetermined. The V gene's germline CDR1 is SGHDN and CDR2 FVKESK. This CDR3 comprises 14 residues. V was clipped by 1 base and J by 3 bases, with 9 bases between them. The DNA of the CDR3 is TGTGCCAGCAGCCAAGTCTCCAGGTACTATGGCTACACCTTC. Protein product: CASSQVSRYYGYTF.

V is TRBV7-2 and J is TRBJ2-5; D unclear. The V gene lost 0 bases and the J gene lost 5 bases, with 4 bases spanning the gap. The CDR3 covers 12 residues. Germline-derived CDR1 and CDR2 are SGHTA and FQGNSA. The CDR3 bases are TGTGCCAGCAGCTTAGCGCGCGAGACCCAGTACTTC. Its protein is CASSLARETQYF.

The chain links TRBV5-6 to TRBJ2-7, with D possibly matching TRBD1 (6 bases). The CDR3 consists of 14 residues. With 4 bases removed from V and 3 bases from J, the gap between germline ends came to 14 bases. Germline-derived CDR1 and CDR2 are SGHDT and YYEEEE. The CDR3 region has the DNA TGTGCCAGCAGCCCGCCTTCAGGGGACTACGAGCAGTACTTC. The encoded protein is CASSPPSGDYEQYF.

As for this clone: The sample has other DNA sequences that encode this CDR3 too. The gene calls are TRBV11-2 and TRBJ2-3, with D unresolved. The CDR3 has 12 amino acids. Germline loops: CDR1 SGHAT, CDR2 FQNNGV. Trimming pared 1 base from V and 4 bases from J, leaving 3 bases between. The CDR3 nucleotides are TGTGCCAGCAGCTTAGGAGCAGATACGCAGTATTTT. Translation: CASSLGADTQYF.

This CDR3 is CASSFSSGLNTEAFF. Written as DNA, the CDR3 is TGTGCCAGCAGCTTTTCCTCAGGGCTGAACACTGAAGCTTTCTTT. The gene calls are TRBV7-2 and TRBJ1-1, with a possible D match to TRBD1 (5 bases). The germline gives CDR1 SGHTA, CDR2 FQGNSA. V shed 3 bases and J shed 0 bases, with 11 bases lying between them. CDR3 size: 15 residues.

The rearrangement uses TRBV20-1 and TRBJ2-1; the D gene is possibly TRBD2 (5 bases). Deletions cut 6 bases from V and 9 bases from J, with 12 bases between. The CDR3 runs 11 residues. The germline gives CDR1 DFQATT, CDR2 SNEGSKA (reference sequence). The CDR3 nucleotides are TGCAGTGCCATTATCCGGGGTGAGCAGTTCTTC. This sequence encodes CSAIIRGEQFF.

The CDR3 reads CASSLSPPGQRAVGYTF. The CDR3 DNA follows: TGTGCCAGCAGCCTTAGTCCACCGGGACAGAGGGCCGTGGGCTACACCTTC. The chain has TRBV7-6 and TRBJ1-2; 7 nucleotides agree with TRBD1. The germline CDR1 and CDR2 sequences are SGHVS and FNYEAQ. The CDR3 loop spans 17 amino acids. Losses at the gene ends were 5 bases for V and 8 bases for J; bases not matched to a gene: 20.

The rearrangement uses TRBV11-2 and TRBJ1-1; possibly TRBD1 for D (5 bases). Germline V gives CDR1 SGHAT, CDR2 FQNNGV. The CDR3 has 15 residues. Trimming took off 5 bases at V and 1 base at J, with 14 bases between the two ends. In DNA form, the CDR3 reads TGTGCCAGCAGCCCGAGGTGGGGGGGGAACACTGAAGCTTTCTTT. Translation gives CASSPRWGGNTEAFF.

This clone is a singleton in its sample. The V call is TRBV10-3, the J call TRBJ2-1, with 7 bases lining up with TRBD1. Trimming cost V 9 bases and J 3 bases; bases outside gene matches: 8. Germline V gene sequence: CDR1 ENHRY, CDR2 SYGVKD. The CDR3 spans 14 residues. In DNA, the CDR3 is TGTGCCATTACACCCACAGGGGACTACAATGAGCAGTTCTTC. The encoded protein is CAITPTGDYNEQFF.

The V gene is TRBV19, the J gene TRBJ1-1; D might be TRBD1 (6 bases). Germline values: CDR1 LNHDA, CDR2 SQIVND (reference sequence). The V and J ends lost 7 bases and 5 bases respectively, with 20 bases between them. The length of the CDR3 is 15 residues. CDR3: CASIAGHGRGTEAFF. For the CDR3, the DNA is TGTGCCAGTATCGCGGGACATGGGAGGGGTACTGAAGCTTTCTTT.

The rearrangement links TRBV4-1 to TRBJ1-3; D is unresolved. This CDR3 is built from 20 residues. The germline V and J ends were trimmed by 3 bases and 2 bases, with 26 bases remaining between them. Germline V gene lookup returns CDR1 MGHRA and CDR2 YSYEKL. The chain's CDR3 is CASSHRSGIGIPGTGNTIYF. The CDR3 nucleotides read TGCGCCAGCAGCCACCGAAGTGGGATCGGAATCCCGGGAACTGGAAACACCATATATTTT.

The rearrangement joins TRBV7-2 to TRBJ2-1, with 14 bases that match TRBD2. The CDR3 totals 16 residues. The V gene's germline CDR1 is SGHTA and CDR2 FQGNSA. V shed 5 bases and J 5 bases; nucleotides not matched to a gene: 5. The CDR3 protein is CASSQTSGGGNNEQFF. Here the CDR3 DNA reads TGTGCCAGCAGCCAGACTAGCGGGGGGGGAAACAATGAGCAGTTCTTC.